This TCR beta chain comes out of a study of human T cells and chemical hapten exposure. As for time point: pre-sensitization, week 0. Noted treatment: therapeutic diphenylcyclopropenone sensitization with weekly scalp DPC. TCRdb analysed the RACE reads with MiXCR anew, one entry per CDR3 protein. Here the sample spans about 110,000 distinct CDR3 sequences, around 12% being singletons. Only a few counts were recorded for this clonotype. CDR3 size: 15 residues. The ends lost 4 bases at V and 11 bases at J; junction bases unmatched: 10. CDR1 and CDR2 (germline): SGHTA, FQGNSA. V is TRBV7-2 and J is TRBJ2-5; 13 positions match TRBD2. Source: whole blood, taken in connection with sensitization to the hapten diphenylcyclopropenone (DPC). This TCR derives from a woman in her fifties or sixties with alopecia areata. Some clones in this sample may be carry-over from other donors' samples. DNA of the CDR3: TGTGCCAGCAGCTCAGGACTAGCGGGGGCAACCACGCAGTACTTC. It yields the protein CASSSGLAGATTQYF.